These 26 T cell receptor beta chains were all obtained from the same sample, sequenced in a study of early stage breast cancer tumors. Sequencing was performed with immunoSEQ multiplex PCR; in TCRdb, only in-frame clones are kept and a portion is missing. Among over 40,000 clones listed, around 78% were seen once. Input material: blood. Receptors were obtained from a person in their 40s with breast cancer.

The gene calls are TRBV28 and TRBJ2-7; tentatively, D is TRBD1 (6 bases). This CDR3 is built from 16 residues. Germline assignment: CDR1 MDHEN and CDR2 SYDVKM. V was shortened by 3 bases and J by 3 bases, with 18 bases between the two germline ends. CDR3 bases: TGTGCCAGCAGTTTCGATTTCCCGGGACAAGGCTACGAGCAGTACTTC. Translating gives CASSFDFPGQGYEQYF.

The table lists this clone with a few counts. The genes are TRBV7-8 and TRBJ1-3; D gene unclear. The CDR3 has 15 residues. The V end was cut by 2 bases, the J end by 0 bases, with 8 bases between. Per germline, CDR1 SGHVS and CDR2 FQNEAQ. The CDR3 region has the DNA TGTGCCAGCAGCTTAATAGCGAGCTCTGGAAACACCATATATTTT. Amino acids: CASSLIASSGNTIYF.

The chain is built from TRBV27 and TRBJ2-3, with 7 bases identical to TRBD1. The CDR3 is 14 residues long. Trimming at V came to 4 bases and at J to 5 bases, leaving 6 bases not matched to a gene. Germline CDR1 is MNHEY and CDR2 is SMNVEV (reference sequence). CDR3 DNA sequence: TGTGCCAGCAGTTCGACAGGGTTCGGAGATACGCAGTATTTT. Translating gives CASSSTGFGDTQYF.

This chain connects TRBV2 to TRBJ2-1; 11 positions match TRBD2. The V gene end was trimmed by 3 bases and the J gene end by 8 bases; junction bases not matched to a gene: 3. The germline V gene has CDR1 SNHLY and CDR2 FYNNEI. This CDR3 comprises 14 residues. For the CDR3, the DNA is TGTGCCAGCAGTGATAGCGGGAGGGTCGATGAGCAGTTCTTC. The encoded protein is CASSDSGRVDEQFF. Variable domain in full (rest from reference TRBV2 and TRBJ2-1): EPEVTQTPSHQVTQMGQEVILRCVPISNHLYFYWYRQILGQKVEFLVSFYNNEISEKSEIFDDQFSVERPDGSNFTLKIRSTKLEDSAMYFCASSDSGRVDEQFFGPGTRLTVL.

This clone was observed a handful of times. The rearrangement uses TRBV7-9 and TRBJ1-1, with a possible D match to TRBD1 (5 bases). Trimming removed 5 bases at V and 3 bases at J, with 13 bases between. This CDR3 comprises 14 residues. Looked up from germline, CDR1 is SEHNR and CDR2 is FQNEAQ (reference sequence). The CDR3 nucleotides read TGTGCCAGCAGCCCGAGGGGAGGGGACACTGAAGCTTTCTTT. Protein product: CASSPRGGDTEAFF. The variable domain in full, completed from reference TRBV7-9 and TRBJ1-1, reads DTGVSQNPRHKITKRGQNVTFRCDPISEHNRLYWYRQTLGQGPEFLTYFQNEAQLEKSRLLSDRFSAERPKGSFSTLEIQRTEQGDSAMYLCASSPRGGDTEAFFGQGTRLTVV.

V and J are TRBV19 and TRBJ1-3, with D perhaps matching TRBD1 (5 bases). Germline assignment: CDR1 LNHDA and CDR2 SQIVND (reference sequence). The CDR3 is 15 amino acids. V was clipped by 6 bases and J by 0 bases, with 12 bases between them. DNA of the CDR3: TGTGCCAGTAGCCGAGACAGCTACTCTGGAAACACCATATATTTT. Amino acid sequence: CASSRDSYSGNTIYF.

The chain carries TRBV7-6 and TRBJ1-1; possibly TRBD1 for D (5 bases). Trimming left V 5 bases short and J 3 bases short, with 16 bases between. The CDR3 has 15 residues. Germline V gives CDR1 SGHVS, CDR2 FNYEAQ. CDR3 sequence (DNA): TGTGCCAGCAGCACAAGGGACGGGGGGGACACTGAAGCTTTCTTT. Residues: CASSTRDGGDTEAFF.

By share of the sample, this clone is medium-sized. The chain is built from TRBV28 and TRBJ2-7; D remains ambiguous. Trimming left V 5 bases short and J 9 bases short, with 14 bases between. From germline, CDR1 is MDHEN and CDR2 SYDVKM. This CDR3 contains 12 residues. CDR3 in amino acids: CASSATSGWQYF. The CDR3 nucleotides are TGTGCCAGCAGTGCCACTTCAGGTTGGCAGTACTTC.

In this sample, this clone turned up a few times. V and J are TRBV6-1 and TRBJ2-7; D is ambiguous. Germline-derived CDR1 and CDR2 are MNHNS and SASEGT. V lost 10 bases and J 1 base, leaving 14 bases between the germline ends. The CDR3 runs to 13 residues. The CDR3 region is CAITLSSSYEQYF. The DNA for the CDR3 is TGTGCCATCACACTCTCAAGTTCCTACGAGCAGTACTTC.

The chain couples TRBV4-2 to TRBJ2-6; D may be TRBD1 (6 bases). V was trimmed by 0 bases and J by 1 base, leaving 16 bases between them. This CDR3 is 19 amino acids long. Looked up from germline, CDR1 is LGHNA and CDR2 is YNFKEQ. CDR3 DNA sequence: TGTGCCAGCAGCCAAGAGGCGCCAGGGGTCTTTTCTGGGGCCAACGTCCTGACTTTC. This encodes CASSQEAPGVFSGANVLTF.

This chain links TRBV5-1 with TRBJ1-1, with 8 bases that match TRBD1. This CDR3 region has 16 residues. The trim removed 5 bases at V and 4 bases at J, leaving 13 bases unmatched. Germline CDR1 reads SGHRS; CDR2 reads YFSETQ. The CDR3 reads CASSTGQETWGTEAFF. In DNA form, the CDR3 reads TGCGCCAGCAGTACGGGACAGGAGACATGGGGCACTGAAGCTTTCTTT. Drawing the rest from reference TRBV5-1 and TRBJ1-1, the complete variable domain is KAGVTQTPRYLIKTRGQQVTLSCSPISGHRSVSWYQQTPGQGLQFLFEYFSETQRNKGNFPGRFSGRQFSNSRSEMNVSTLELGDSALYLCASSTGQETWGTEAFFGQGTRLTVV.

This clone was found once. This sequence joins TRBV19 and TRBJ1-1, with 11 bases fitting TRBD1. Germline V gene data show CDR1 as LNHDA and CDR2 as SQIVND (reference sequence). Trimming cost V 6 bases and J 12 bases; bases outside gene matches: 12. This CDR3 has 14 amino acids. DNA of the CDR3: TGTGCCAGTAGGGGTTCCGGGACAGGGGGGGATTCTTTCTTT. This translates into CASRGSGTGGDSFF. Full variable domain (rest looked up from reference TRBV19 and TRBJ1-1): DGGITQSPKYLFRKEGQNVTLSCEQNLNHDAMYWYRQDPGQGLRLIYYSQIVNDFQKGDIAEGYSVSREKKESFPLTVTSAQKNPTAFYLCASRGSGTGGDSFFGQGTRLTVV.

Here the CDR3 reads CASLLAGAAKNIQYF. Here the CDR3 DNA reads TGTGCCAGCCTACTAGCGGGAGCGGCCAAAAACATTCAGTACTTC. The V gene is TRBV6-6, the J gene TRBJ2-4; 11 positions match TRBD2. Losses at the gene ends were 8 bases for V and 1 base for J; bases not matched to a gene: 4. The CDR3 runs to 15 residues. CDR1 and CDR2 from the germline V gene are MNHNY and SVGAGI (reference sequence).

The rearrangement uses TRBV11-3 and TRBJ1-1, with unresolved D. The CDR3 extends over 13 amino acids. V was clipped by 8 bases and J by 0 bases, with 10 bases between them. Per germline, CDR1 SGHNT and CDR2 YENEEA. The CDR3 loop is CASLQNMNTEAFF. Written as DNA, the CDR3 is TGTGCCAGCCTACAGAACATGAACACTGAAGCTTTCTTT.

The rearrangement uses TRBV30 and TRBJ1-3; 9 bases map to TRBD1. This CDR3 is built from 15 residues. With V trimmed by 6 bases and J by 4 bases, 10 bases remained unmatched. Germline V gene data show CDR1 as GTSNPN and CDR2 as SVGIG (reference sequence). CDR3 coding DNA: TGTGCCTGTACACAGGGGGCGGCGGAGGGAAACACCATATATTTT. Translation: CACTQGAAEGNTIYF.

The genes are TRBV4-1 and TRBJ2-1; TRBD2 aligns across 7 bases. Trimming removed 1 base from V and 5 bases from J; junction bases left unmatched: 5. CDR1 is MGHRA and CDR2 is YSYEKL in the germline V gene. This CDR3 is built from 15 residues. The CDR3 DNA sequence: TGCGCCAGCAGCCAAGGGCCTAGCGGAAACAATGAGCAGTTCTTC. This gives the protein CASSQGPSGNNEQFF.

V gene TRBV19 combines with J gene TRBJ2-3; D tentatively fits TRBD1 or TRBD2 (5 bases each). Germline V gene sequence: CDR1 LNHDA, CDR2 SQIVND (reference sequence). V lost 9 bases and J lost 0, with 10 bases in between. CDR3 length equals 13 residues. CDR3 nucleotide sequence: TGTGCCAGCCGGGACCATAGCACAGATACGCAGTATTTT. Residues: CASRDHSTDTQYF.

This clone appeared a few times. The chain links TRBV28 to TRBJ1-5, with TRBD1 matching over 9 bases. The V and J ends lost 5 bases and 4 bases, in that order; junction bases with no gene match: 6. Germline CDR1 and CDR2: MDHEN and SYDVKM. The CDR3 covers 15 residues. The CDR3 DNA reads as TGTGCCAGCAGTCCCCCCGGGACAGGGAATCAGCCCCAGCATTTT. This encodes CASSPPGTGNQPQHF. The variable domain in full, completed from reference TRBV28 and TRBJ1-5, reads DVKVTQSSRYLVKRTGEKVFLECVQDMDHENMFWYRQDPGLGLRLIYFSYDVKMKEKGDIPEGYSVSREKKERFSLILESASTNQTSMYLCASSPPGTGNQPQHFGDGTRLSIL.

J is TRBJ1-2 and V is TRBV25-1; no reliable D call. The germline gives CDR1 MGHDK, CDR2 SYGVNS. The V and J ends lost 1 base and 2 bases respectively, with 14 bases between them. The CDR3 length is 16 residues. The CDR3 spells CASSESGSYWNYGYTF. As DNA, the CDR3 is TGTGCCAGCAGTGAATCTGGGAGCTACTGGAACTATGGCTACACCTTC.

This clone is a singleton in its sample. CDR3 protein: CASSFAGPDHYEQYF. The CDR3 DNA reads as TGTGCCAGCAGCTTTGCGGGCCCGGACCACTACGAGCAGTACTTC. The gene calls are TRBV12-1 and TRBJ2-7. TRBV12-1 is recorded as a pseudogene. This CDR3 spans 15 amino acids.

This chain joins TRBV19 and TRBJ2-1, with 10 bases lining up with TRBD2. With 0 bases clipped from V and 3 bases from J, the junction kept 5 bases outside the gene matches. The CDR3 contains 17 residues. The germline CDR1 and CDR2 sequences are LNHDA and SQIVND (reference sequence). The CDR3 sequence: CASSIDLASGSYNEQFF. The DNA for the CDR3 is TGTGCCAGTAGTATAGATTTGGCTAGCGGGAGCTACAATGAGCAGTTCTTC. The full variable domain, its missing parts supplied by reference TRBV19 and TRBJ2-1, is DGGITQSPKYLFRKEGQNVTLSCEQNLNHDAMYWYRQDPGQGLRLIYYSQIVNDFQKGDIAEGYSVSREKKESFPLTVTSAQKNPTAFYLCASSIDLASGSYNEQFFGPGTRLTVL.

The genes are TRBV18 and TRBJ1-4; D is unclear. Trimming stripped 1 base from V and 8 bases from J, with 11 bases between. From germline, CDR1 is KGHSH and CDR2 LQKENI. This CDR3 has 14 residues. The CDR3 DNA follows: TGTGCCAGCTCACCACTCCTTAGTGGGGAAAAACTGTTTTTT. Its translation is CASSPLLSGEKLFF.

The chain links TRBV6-6 to TRBJ1-1; 9 nucleotides line up with TRBD1. The CDR3 totals 14 residues. Germline V gene lookup returns CDR1 MNHNY and CDR2 SVGAGI (reference sequence). After removal of 2 bases from V and 3 bases from J, the junction contained 1 base not matched to a gene. CDR3: CASSYRTGDTEAFF. The CDR3, as DNA: TGTGCCAGCAGTTACCGGACAGGGGACACTGAAGCTTTCTTT.

The chain recombines TRBV5-1 with TRBJ2-3, with TRBD2 identical over 9 bases. Germline V gives CDR1 SGHRS, CDR2 YFSETQ. V dropped 7 bases and J dropped 6; count of bases not matched to a gene: 12. This CDR3 region has 15 residues. The CDR3 spells CASGSSGTPGDTQYF. Written as DNA, the CDR3 is TGCGCCAGCGGTTCTAGCGGGACACCAGGGGATACGCAGTATTTT.

This chain joins TRBV4-2 and TRBJ1-4, with D perhaps matching TRBD1 (5 bases). This CDR3 has 17 residues. Germline assignment: CDR1 LGHNA and CDR2 YNFKEQ. V was pared by 1 base and J by 0 bases, with 12 bases between. CDR3 in DNA: TGTGCCAGCAGCCAAGTAACAGGTGCTGCAACTAATGAAAAACTGTTTTTT. It translates to CASSQVTGAATNEKLFF.

J is TRBJ2-7 and V is TRBV2, with 9 bases fitting TRBD2. V was clipped by 8 bases and J by 1 base; unmatched bases: 9. The CDR3 is made up of 15 amino acids. Germline values: CDR1 SNHLY, CDR2 FYNNEI. The CDR3 DNA reads TGTGCCAGCGGTAGACTAGCGGCGAAATCCTACGAGCAGTACTTC. Translation: CASGRLAAKSYEQYF.